This T cell receptor (beta chain) was identified during a study of cytomegalovirus exposure and HLA in healthy donors. Findings and caveats of the study: HLA-A and HLA-B allele assignments for most subjects were reportedly predicted accurately using TCR beta sequences. An analysis that came later showed most CMV-associated TCR beta chains appearing HLA-restricted. Immune exposure was documented only through CMV serostatus.

The PCR used 60 Vbeta and 13 Jbeta primers. Assay used: immunoSEQ multiplex PCR; TCRdb lists only in-frame clones, some missing. The top ten hold roughly 7.8% of the sample, which has around 140,000 clones, 80% to 85% seen once. In regard to this clone: The antigen remains unidentified.

The specimen was PBMCs. The sequence was collected from a woman aged 50 to 60 in good health and CMV-seropositive.

CDR3 nucleotides: TGTGCCACCGCACCGCGGGCAAAATTAAACTATGGCTACACCTTC. Translated: CATAPRAKLNYGYTF. This rearrangement joins TRBV19 to TRBJ1-2, with unresolved D. The CDR3 runs to 15 residues. CDR1 and CDR2 (germline): LNHDA, SQIVND (reference sequence). V lost 10 bases and J 2 bases, leaving 20 bases between the germline ends.